The next 3 T cell receptor beta chains were all read from a single sample in a study of blood T cell repertoires in COVID-19. Here immunoSEQ multiplex PCR was the method, and the copy in TCRdb shows in-frame clones only, minus some. The sample yields 300,000 or so clones, around 89% seen once. Sequencing used peripheral blood. The receptors were sampled from a woman between 35 and 50 years old with acute or convalescent COVID-19.

This sequence joins TRBV27 and TRBJ1-1, with D tentatively TRBD1 (6 bases). Germline V gene lookup returns CDR1 MNHEY and CDR2 SMNVEV (reference sequence). Trimming removed 7 bases from V and 1 base from J, with 13 bases in between. CDR3 length: 14 residues. CDR3 protein: CASNFGQQNTEAFF. The CDR3 nucleotides are TGTGCCAGCAATTTCGGACAGCAGAACACTGAAGCTTTCTTT.

The chain has TRBV20-1 and TRBJ1-2, with D hard to call. V was cut by 6 bases and J by 14 bases, with 16 bases left in between. The germline V gene encodes CDR1 DFQATT and CDR2 SNEGSKA (reference sequence). CDR3 length: 10 residues. The CDR3 spells CSALTMASTF. For the CDR3, the DNA is TGCAGTGCCCTTACTATGGCTTCTACCTTC.

V gene TRBV9 combines with J gene TRBJ1-4, with TRBD1 as a possible D gene (6 bases). V shed 0 bases and J shed 8 bases, with 17 bases lying between them. CDR1 and CDR2 from the germline V gene are SGDLS and YYNGEE. CDR3 size: 16 residues. The CDR3 sequence: CASSVGTAPRREKLFF. The CDR3 DNA reads as TGTGCCAGCAGCGTAGGGACAGCCCCAAGAAGAGAAAAACTGTTTTTT.